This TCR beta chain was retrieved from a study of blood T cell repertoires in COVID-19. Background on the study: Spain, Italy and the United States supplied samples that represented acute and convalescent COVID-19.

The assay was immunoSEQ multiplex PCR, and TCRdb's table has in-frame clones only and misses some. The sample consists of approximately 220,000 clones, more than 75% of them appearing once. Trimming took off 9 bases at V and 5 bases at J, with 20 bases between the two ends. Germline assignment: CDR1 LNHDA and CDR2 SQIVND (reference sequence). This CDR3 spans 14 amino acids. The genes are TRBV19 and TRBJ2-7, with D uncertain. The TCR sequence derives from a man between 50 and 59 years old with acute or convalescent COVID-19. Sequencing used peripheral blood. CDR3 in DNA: TGTGCCAGCTCGGTAGCCCCTCCAGTTCACGAGCAGTACTTC. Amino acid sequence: CASSVAPPVHEQYF.